These 30 T cell receptor beta chains were sequenced from one sample in a study of T-cell memory formation after mild COVID-19 (dated by TCRdb to the early 2020s). The library came from 5' RACE. Sequencing was carried out with an Illumina NovaSeq 6000. Starting from the raw public reads, TCRdb applied fastp trimming at Q25, assembled clones with MiXCR and retained in-frame beta chains. Rows merge per CDR3 protein into single entries with the most common DNA and genes. This sample gives about 470,000 distinct CDR3 sequences in total; roughly 23% of them show up just once. 9.5% to 15% of the sample comes from the top ten. Source material: PBMCs or a T cell subset sorted from them (not recorded which). Receptors originate from an adult woman who had mild COVID-19 (a few samples of this study predate the infection). The sample titles of this study are shuffled in the database, so cell type and time point are left out; the donor was told from shared clones.

V usage is TRBV12-3 or TRBV12-4 and J usage is TRBJ2-2; TRBD1 agrees at 8 bases. The CDR3 is made up of 15 amino acids. V lost 6 bases and J lost 0; bases outside the gene matches: 3. CDR3 loop: CASRRQGSNTGELFF. CDR3 sequence (DNA): TGTGCCAGCAGGCGACAGGGGTCGAACACCGGGGAGCTGTTTTTT.

This clonotype has a handful of counts. The chain has TRBV3-1 and TRBJ2-7, with D perhaps matching TRBD1 (5 bases). V dropped 0 bases and J dropped 5 bases, with 8 bases sitting between them. Germline V CDR1 and CDR2: LGHDT, YNNKEL (reference sequence). The CDR3 is made up of 13 amino acids. In nucleotides, the CDR3 is TGTGCCAGCAGCCAAGATTTCAGGGACGAGCAGTACTTC. Protein: CASSQDFRDEQYF.

The chain carries TRBV7-2 and TRBJ2-1; no clear D gene. V lost 3 bases to trimming and J lost 6 bases, with 9 bases between them. The CDR3 contains 13 residues. Germline V gene sequence: CDR1 SGHTA, CDR2 FQGNSA. In nucleotides, the CDR3 is TGTGCCAGCAGCTTGGGCCTCCTCAATGAGCAGTTCTTC. Translation gives CASSLGLLNEQFF.

This clonotype was detected only a few times. The genes are TRBV4-1 and TRBJ1-5; D is unclear. Per germline, CDR1 MGHRA and CDR2 YSYEKL. The V end was cut by 3 bases, the J end by 3 bases, with 12 bases between. The CDR3 length is 15 residues. In DNA, the CDR3 is TGCGCCAGCAGCCATGGTGCACAGAACAATCAGCCCCAGCATTTT. This sequence encodes CASSHGAQNNQPQHF.

The chain carries TRBV4-1 and TRBJ1-2; D is undetermined. This CDR3 is built from 11 residues. Germline V CDR1 and CDR2: MGHRA, YSYEKL. V lost 3 bases and J lost 8, with 7 bases in between. The CDR3 loop reads CASSHVGGYTF. CDR3 coding DNA: TGCGCCAGCAGCCATGTGGGGGGCTACACCTTC.

This clonotype turned up a few times. This chain connects TRBV7-9 to TRBJ2-1; 9 nucleotides agree with TRBD2. The CDR3 totals 14 residues. Trimming removed 2 bases from V and 15 bases from J; junction bases left unmatched: 11. Germline assignment: CDR1 SEHNR and CDR2 FQNEAQ (reference sequence). CDR3 DNA: TGTGCCAGCAGCTTACCCGCGGGGGGGCCTTCTGGGTTCTTC. Translating it yields CASSLPAGGPSGFF.

The chain has TRBV9 and TRBJ1-2, with TRBD1 as a possible D gene (6 bases). Trimming removed 1 base at V and 7 bases at J, with 11 bases between. This CDR3 region has 13 residues. Germline loops: CDR1 SGDLS, CDR2 YYNGEE. CDR3 bases: TGTGCCAGCAGCGTAACACAGGGCGGTGGCTACACCTTC. As protein: CASSVTQGGGYTF.

This clonotype occurred a few times. The chain joins TRBV19 to TRBJ2-7; D not certain. The CDR3 is 14 residues long. CDR1 and CDR2 (germline): LNHDA, SQIVND (reference sequence). V lost 5 bases and J lost 1, with 12 bases in between. The CDR3 DNA is TGTGCCAGTAGTCCCGGTATCCGGTCCTACGAGCAGTACTTC. It codes for CASSPGIRSYEQYF.

This rearrangement joins TRBV20-1 to TRBJ2-2, with a weak D call TRBD2 (5 bases). CDR1 and CDR2 (germline): DFQATT, SNEGSKA (reference sequence). Trimming removed 6 bases from V and 5 bases from J, with 16 bases in between. The CDR3 length is 14 residues. The CDR3 spells CSAEGEGPTGELFF. CDR3 DNA sequence: TGCAGTGCCGAGGGAGAAGGCCCTACCGGGGAGCTGTTTTTT.

The chain carries TRBV30 and TRBJ2-7; no definite D call. This CDR3 contains 14 residues. In germline, CDR1 is GTSNPN, CDR2 SVGIG (reference sequence). Trimming shortened V by 0 bases and J by 6 bases, and 15 bases separated the two germline ends. In nucleotides, the CDR3 is TGTGCCTGGAGTGTAAGTGGTCCTTCCCCCGAGCAGTACTTC. Protein product: CAWSVSGPSPEQYF.

The chain carries TRBV4-3 and TRBJ2-3; 7 positions agree with TRBD2. The CDR3 spans 17 residues. Germline V CDR1 and CDR2: LGHNA, YSLEER. The ends lost 4 bases at V and 7 bases at J; junction bases unmatched: 17. The DNA of the CDR3 is TGCGCCAGCAGCCCCACCATTGGGAGGACTAGTTTACATACGCAGTATTTT. Protein product: CASSPTIGRTSLHTQYF.

There are a few counts of this clonotype. The chain employs TRBV12-3 or TRBV12-4 and TRBJ2-6, with D possibly being TRBD2 (5 bases). The CDR3 totals 15 residues. The germline V and J ends were trimmed by 6 bases and 2 bases, with 11 bases remaining between them. CDR3 DNA sequence: TGTGCCAGCAGACGAGGGTTTACTGGGGCCAACGTCCTGACTTTC. Protein: CASRRGFTGANVLTF.

V is TRBV12-5 and J is TRBJ2-1, with D unresolved. The CDR3 loop spans 13 amino acids. Germline lookup yields CDR1 LGHNT and CDR2 FRNRAP. Trimming stripped 0 bases from V and 9 bases from J, with 9 bases between. The CDR3 region has the DNA TGTGCTAGTGGTTTGGTACCCCGTTGTGAGCAGTTCTTC. Residues: CASGLVPRCEQFF.

CDR3 nucleotides: TGTGCCACCAGACGGGACAGAAGCTCCTACGAGCAGTACTTC. Translated, it gives CATRRDRSSYEQYF. The chain recombines TRBV15 with TRBJ2-7; 7 nucleotides agree with TRBD1. Germline CDR1 and CDR2: LNHNV and YYDKDF (reference sequence). Unmatched junction bases numbered 5, after V lost 6 bases and J lost 0 bases. This CDR3 comprises 14 residues.

This clonotype was seen once. The chain joins TRBV5-4 to TRBJ2-2; no clear D. The CDR3 has 14 amino acids. V shed 3 bases and J shed 7 bases, with 13 bases lying between them. The V gene's germline CDR1 is SGHNT and CDR2 YYREEE (reference sequence). The CDR3 protein is CASSYFRVGGELFF. The CDR3 nucleotides read TGTGCCAGCAGCTACTTCCGGGTCGGCGGGGAGCTGTTTTTT.

Only a few counts were recorded for this clonotype. The rearrangement joins TRBV29-1 to TRBJ2-7; D call uncertain. Trimming took 4 bases from V and 2 from J, leaving 12 bases between them. CDR1 SQVTM and CDR2 ANQGSEA come from the germline V gene. The CDR3 has 13 residues. The CDR3 DNA is TGCAGCGTTGCGCAGTCCAGCACCTACGAGCAGTACTTC. Its protein is CSVAQSSTYEQYF.

The J gene is TRBJ1-2, the V gene TRBV9; unclear D gene. Germline V CDR1 and CDR2: SGDLS, YYNGEE. CDR3 size: 13 residues. V dropped 0 bases and J dropped 12 bases, with 15 bases sitting between them. CDR3 coding DNA: TGTGCCAGCAGCGTAGGACCAGCGGGAGGCGACACCTTC. Encoded protein: CASSVGPAGGDTF.

CDR3 nucleotide sequence: TGCAGTGCTCCCACACTAGCGGGGGGGTACAATGAGCAGTTCTTC. Translation gives CSAPTLAGGYNEQFF. The chain combines TRBV20-1 with TRBJ2-1; 13 bases fit TRBD2. The CDR3 is 15 residues long. Germline assignment: CDR1 DFQATT and CDR2 SNEGSKA (reference sequence). Germline trimming cut 5 bases from V and 4 bases from J; bases unmatched to any gene: 5.

The chain employs TRBV30 and TRBJ2-2, with D possibly matching TRBD1 (5 bases). Germline V gives CDR1 GTSNPN, CDR2 SVGIG (reference sequence). Trimming cost V 7 bases and J 4 bases, with 7 bases left between them. The CDR3 is 11 residues long. This chain's CDR3 is CASGFTGELFF. DNA for the CDR3: TGTGCCTCAGGGTTCACCGGGGAGCTGTTTTTT. The variable domain in full, with the rest retrieved from reference TRBV30 and TRBJ2-2, is SQTIHQWPATLVQPVGSPLSLECTVEGTSNPNLYWYRQAAGRGLQLLFYSVGIGQISSEVPQNLSASRPQDRQFILSSKKLLLSDSGFYLCASGFTGELFFGEGSRLTVL.

The chain joins TRBV7-8 to TRBJ2-3; 10 bases line up with TRBD2. The CDR3 consists of 16 residues. CDR1 and CDR2 from the germline V gene are SGHVS and FQNEAQ. V was clipped by 5 bases and J by 2 bases; unmatched bases: 7. The CDR3 nucleotides are TGTGCCAGCAGCCGTACAACTAGCGGGGTCACAGATACGCAGTATTTT. It encodes CASSRTTSGVTDTQYF.

The chain couples TRBV7-2 to TRBJ2-1; 7 bases match TRBD1. J lost 10 bases, V lost 5 bases, and 5 bases had no gene match. CDR3 length: 12 residues. The germline V gene encodes CDR1 SGHTA and CDR2 FQGNSA. The CDR3: CASSRGQHEQFF. The CDR3 nucleotides are TGTGCCAGCAGCCGGGGACAGCACGAGCAGTTCTTC.

The rearrangement uses TRBV5-1 and TRBJ1-5; TRBD1 matches at 9 bases. Trimming at V came to 4 bases and at J to 1 base, leaving 3 bases not matched to a gene. CDR1 is SGHRS and CDR2 is YFSETQ in the germline V gene. This CDR3 is 15 amino acids long. The CDR3 nucleotides are TGCGCCAGCAGCGCGGGGACAGGGAGCAATCAGCCCCAGCATTTT. Translated: CASSAGTGSNQPQHF.

This clonotype was recorded at least ten times. This sequence joins TRBV9 and TRBJ2-3; 7 nucleotides agree with TRBD2. J lost 0 bases, V lost 3 bases, and 7 bases had no gene match. The germline V gene has CDR1 SGDLS and CDR2 YYNGEE. The CDR3 covers 16 residues. CDR3 amino acids: CASSETSGGSTDTQYF. CDR3 in DNA: TGTGCCAGCAGCGAGACCTCGGGGGGAAGCACAGATACGCAGTATTTT.

This clonotype was observed a handful of times. This chain joins TRBV12-3 or TRBV12-4 and TRBJ1-6; 7 bases align to TRBD1. With 6 bases clipped from V and 10 bases from J, the junction kept 9 bases outside the gene matches. This CDR3 is built from 14 residues. In DNA, the CDR3 is TGTGCCAGCAGCCAATCGACAGGGCAGTCACCCCTCCACTTT. Protein sequence: CASSQSTGQSPLHF.

The chain uses TRBV20-1 and TRBJ2-7; 7 nucleotides agree with TRBD2. Germline V lookup: CDR1 DFQATT, CDR2 SNEGSKA (reference sequence). With V trimmed by 3 bases and J by 5 bases, 10 bases remained unmatched. The CDR3 is made up of 14 amino acids. CDR3 protein: CSARIPGRKDEQYF. CDR3 nucleotide sequence: TGCAGTGCTAGGATTCCCGGGAGGAAGGACGAGCAGTACTTC.

The chain is built from TRBV5-1 and TRBJ2-7; D is perhaps TRBD1 (5 bases). CDR1 is SGHRS, CDR2 YFSETQ, per germline. V dropped 5 bases and J dropped 2 bases, with 14 bases sitting between them. This CDR3 is built from 14 residues. CDR3 amino acids: CASRLQGNTYEQYF. DNA of the CDR3: TGCGCCAGCAGGCTCCAGGGTAATACCTACGAGCAGTACTTC.

This clonotype was found a few times. The J gene is TRBJ2-3, the V gene TRBV14; D is ambiguous. CDR1 SGHDN and CDR2 FVKESK come from the germline V gene. The CDR3 loop spans 14 amino acids. The V gene lost 4 bases and the J gene lost 7 bases, with 15 bases spanning the gap. The CDR3 DNA is TGTGCCAGCAGCCCTCAGACCAGCACGAATACGCAGTATTTT. Protein product: CASSPQTSTNTQYF.

This clonotype was observed at least ten times. Compared with germline, one end of the junction differs, possibly owing to a read error. The chain joins TRBV4-3 to TRBJ2-7, with 8 bases matching TRBD2. The germline V gene has CDR1 LGHNA and CDR2 YSLEER. The CDR3 spans 14 residues. The CDR3 sequence is CASSPGLASYEQYF. Written as DNA, the CDR3 is TGTGCCAGCAGCCCCGGACTAGCCTCCTACGAGCAGTACTTC.

This clonotype was observed at least ten times. The V and J genes are TRBV7-2 and TRBJ2-7; the D gene could be TRBD1 or TRBD2 (5 bases each). CDR3 length: 13 amino acids. The germline V gene has CDR1 SGHTA and CDR2 FQGNSA. V lost 4 bases and J lost 3, with 10 bases in between. The CDR3 nucleotides read TGTGCCAGCAGCTCGGGACGAGTCTACGAGCAGTACTTC. Encoded protein: CASSSGRVYEQYF.

This clonotype has a handful of counts. The V and J genes are TRBV27 and TRBJ2-2; tentative D call: TRBD2 (6 bases). The CDR3 runs 15 residues. Germline CDR1 MNHEY, CDR2 SMNVEV (reference sequence). V was cut by 2 bases and J by 4 bases, with 11 bases left in between. The CDR3 loop reads CASSLRAGPTGELFF. DNA of the CDR3: TGTGCCAGCAGTTTAAGGGCGGGGCCCACCGGGGAGCTGTTTTTT.